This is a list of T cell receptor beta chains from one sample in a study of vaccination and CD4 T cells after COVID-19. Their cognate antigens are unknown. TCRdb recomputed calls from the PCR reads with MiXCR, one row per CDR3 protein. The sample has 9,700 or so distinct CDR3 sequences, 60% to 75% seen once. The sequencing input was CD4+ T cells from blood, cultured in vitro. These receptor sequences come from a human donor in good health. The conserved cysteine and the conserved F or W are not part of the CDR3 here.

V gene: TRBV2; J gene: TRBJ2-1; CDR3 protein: ASRAQGYRF
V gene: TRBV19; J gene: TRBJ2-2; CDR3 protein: ASQLTVLNTGELF
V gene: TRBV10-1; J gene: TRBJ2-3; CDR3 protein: ASSRGTTDTQY
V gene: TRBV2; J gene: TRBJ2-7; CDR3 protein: ASTIMTAYEQY
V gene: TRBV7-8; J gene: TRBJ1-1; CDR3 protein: ASSPHSPGDTEAF
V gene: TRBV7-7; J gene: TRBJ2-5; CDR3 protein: ASSPTEGRLQETQY
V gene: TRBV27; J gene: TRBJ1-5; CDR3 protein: ASSFAGNQPQH
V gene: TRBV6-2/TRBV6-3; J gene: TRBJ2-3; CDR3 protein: ASSSQGASTDTQY
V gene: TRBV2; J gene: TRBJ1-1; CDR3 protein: ASRIKTEAF
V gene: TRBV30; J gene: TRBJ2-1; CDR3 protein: AWRGHLRNEQF
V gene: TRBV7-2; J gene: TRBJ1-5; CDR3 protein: ASSEGSWLAQH
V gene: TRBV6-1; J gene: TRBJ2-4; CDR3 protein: ASSEISFGSKNIQY
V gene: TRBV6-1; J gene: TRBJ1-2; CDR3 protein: ATHRTVLNYGYT
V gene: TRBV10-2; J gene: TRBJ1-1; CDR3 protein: ASEGTVEAF
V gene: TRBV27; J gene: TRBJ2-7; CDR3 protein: ASSPQDGSYEQY
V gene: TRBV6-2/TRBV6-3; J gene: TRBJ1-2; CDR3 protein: ASRPPGTGFGYT
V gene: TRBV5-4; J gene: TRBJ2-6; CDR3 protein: ASSLGLQGTDGANVLT
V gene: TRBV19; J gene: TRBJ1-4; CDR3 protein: ASSGAGAREKLF
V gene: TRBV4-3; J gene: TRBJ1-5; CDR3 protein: ASSQDLGGQPQH
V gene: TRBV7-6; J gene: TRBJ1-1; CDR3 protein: ASSLTGWTEAF
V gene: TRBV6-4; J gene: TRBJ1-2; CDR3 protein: ASSARQGDYGYT
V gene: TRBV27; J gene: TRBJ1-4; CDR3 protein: ASKPTRGGAREKLF